The source of this T cell receptor beta chain is a study of blood T cell repertoires in COVID-19. Study-wide context: COVID-19 samples from acute and convalescent phases originated in the United States, Italy and Spain. Sample material is recorded as cDNA or gDNA derived from T cells, B-cell-depleted T cells, or PBMCs.

V was clipped by 7 bases and J by 6 bases; unmatched bases: 9. There are 14 residues in the CDR3. Germline CDR1 and CDR2: SGHKS and YYEKEE (reference sequence). The authors' processing: By means of reference gene primer amplification, nucleated cell counts were estimated. Only in-frame clones appear in the TCRdb table, and some are missing; sequencing was by immunoSEQ multiplex PCR. V and J calls and clone size come straight from that table; D and trimming were deduced from the DNA. The sample carries approximately 120,000 clones, 80% recorded once. Sequences were obtained from peripheral blood. The receptor comes from a human donor in a cohort sampled during active or convalescent COVID-19. This rearrangement joins TRBV5-5 to TRBJ2-7, with TRBD2 matching 11 bases. The CDR3 DNA reads as TGTGCCAGCCTAGCGGGGGGCCATATTAGCGAGCAGTACTTC. Encoded protein: CASLAGGHISEQYF.